This T cell receptor beta chain was captured by sequencing in a study of OX40 agonist ivuxolimab in advanced cancers. Study as a whole: Dose-escalation patients were diagnosed with hepatocellular carcinoma, melanoma, renal cell cancer or head and neck cancer.

Study observations and caveats: Expanded clones belonging to CD8+ T cells outnumbered, on average, those of CD4+.

Turning to this clone: Its antigen remains unidentified.

Researchers took blood at baseline, on cycle 4 day 1, and on cycle 7 day 1. Germline lookup yields CDR1 MNHEY and CDR2 SVGAGI. The CDR3 spans 13 residues. V shed 3 bases and J shed 11 bases, with 17 bases lying between them. Sequenced by immunoSEQ multiplex PCR; TCRdb stores in-frame clones only, minus some. The data contain approximately 59,000 clones, roughly 84% of them seen just once; the ten biggest clones take up roughly 1.9%. The chain links TRBV6-5 to TRBJ2-7, with D tentatively TRBD1 or TRBD2 (6 bases each). The sequencing used CD4+ or CD8+ T cells sorted from blood, collected in a trial of the OX40 agonist ivuxolimab. This TCR was sampled from an adult with an advanced solid tumor such as melanoma, head and neck, liver or kidney cancer. The CDR3: CASSYTGRGLEYF. The CDR3 DNA is TGTGCCAGCAGTTATACCGGACGGGGGCTGGAGTACTTC.